A single T cell receptor beta chain is shown here with its context. CDR1 is LNHDA and CDR2 is SQIVND in the germline V gene (reference sequence). The CDR3 totals 15 residues. Unmatched junction bases numbered 8, after V lost 5 bases and J lost 1 base. These data come from a study of shared clonotypes between healthy human individuals. The method was immunoSEQ multiplex PCR; TCRdb's version includes in-frame clones alone and lacks a portion of them. The data hold 2 million to 2.5 million clones, with approximately 90% observed a single time. The chain recombines TRBV19 with TRBJ2-7; 7 bases agree with TRBD1. Sequenced input: naive CD4+ T cells from PBMCs. The sample's subset: CD45RA+ positively selected. This sequence originates from a man aged 18 to 30 in good health. Some clones in this sample may be carry-over from other donors' samples. In DNA, the CDR3 is TGTGCCAGTAGTGTCGCACAGGGGCGATCCTACGAGCAGTACTTC. It encodes CASSVAQGRSYEQYF.